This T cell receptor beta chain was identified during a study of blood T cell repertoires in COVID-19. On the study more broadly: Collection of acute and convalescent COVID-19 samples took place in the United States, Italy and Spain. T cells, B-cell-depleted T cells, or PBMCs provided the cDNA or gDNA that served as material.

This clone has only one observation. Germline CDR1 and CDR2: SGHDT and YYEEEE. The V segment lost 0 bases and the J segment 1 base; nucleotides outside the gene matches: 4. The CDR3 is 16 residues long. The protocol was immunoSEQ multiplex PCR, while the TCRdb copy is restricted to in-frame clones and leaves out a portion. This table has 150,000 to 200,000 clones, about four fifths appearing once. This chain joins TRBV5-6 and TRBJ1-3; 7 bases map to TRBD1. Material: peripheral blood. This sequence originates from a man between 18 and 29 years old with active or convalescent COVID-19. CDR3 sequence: CASSLDRGMSGNTIYF. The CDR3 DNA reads TGTGCCAGCAGCTTGGACAGGGGCATGTCTGGAAACACCATATATTTT.